This T cell receptor beta chain was captured in a study of T-cell memory formation after mild COVID-19. Study details: Each donor largely had its own TCR clusters. Study results and caveats: Memory sampled before infection contained some responding clones, suggesting cross-reactive memory joined.

Comment on this clonotype: The antigen is undetermined.

A single record per CDR3 protein comes from TCRdb applying MiXCR to the 5' RACE reads. The sample lists a few hundred thousand distinct CDR3 sequences; 19% were seen once. The source is a man younger than 35 who had mild COVID-19 (a few samples of this study predate the infection). Cell type and time point are not known. Sequencing input: PBMCs or a T cell subset sorted from them (not recorded which).

The CDR3: CASTLRTGPLTGELFF. Written as DNA, the CDR3 is TGTGCCAGCACCCTACGGACAGGCCCCTTGACCGGGGAGCTGTTTTTT. The chain is built from TRBV7-9 and TRBJ2-2; 7 bases match TRBD1. There are 16 residues in the CDR3. Trimming at V came to 7 bases and at J to 5 bases, leaving 13 bases not matched to a gene. Germline CDR1 reads SEHNR; CDR2 reads FQNEAQ (reference sequence).